The entry below gives a single T cell receptor beta chain sequence along with its context. Unmatched junction bases numbered 11, after V lost 1 base and J lost 6 bases. This CDR3 region has 17 residues. CDR1 and CDR2 from the germline V gene are LGHNA and YNFKEQ. This entry is derived from a study of blood T cell repertoires in COVID-19. In the original analysis: How many nucleated cells were present was estimated from reference gene primer amplification. The table came from immunoSEQ multiplex PCR; TCRdb's copy has only in-frame clones and leaves some out. For V, J and clone size, that table is used; D and trimming come from the DNA. The repertoire holds about 77,000 clones, with more than 75% as singletons.

V and J are TRBV4-2 and TRBJ2-3; TRBD2 aligns across 9 bases. Sequencing input: peripheral blood. This TCR was sampled from a woman older than 75 with active or convalescent COVID-19. The CDR3 nucleotides are TGTGCCAGCAGCCAAGTGGCTAGCGGGGACAAAACGGATACGCAGTATTTT. This encodes CASSQVASGDKTDTQYF.